This T cell receptor (beta chain) originates from a study of long-term antiretroviral therapy in people with HIV. Samples were assayed with immunoSEQ v3.0 at survey level. Clones were sequenced by immunoSEQ multiplex PCR, and TCRdb holds only the in-frame ones, with some missing. The sample has 32,000 or so clones, around three quarters seen once. Germline CDR1 reads MNHEY; CDR2 reads SMNVEV (reference sequence). V lost 2 bases and J lost 1, with 8 bases in between. This CDR3 region has 15 residues. The TCR was taken from a woman in her 50s with HIV. The chain employs TRBV27 and TRBJ2-2; D unclear. Material: unsorted PBMCs, obtained 2 years after starting antiretroviral therapy. The CDR3 DNA follows: TGTGCCAGCAGTTTAGGTCAGAAGAACACCGGGGAGCTGTTTTTT. This sequence encodes CASSLGQKNTGELFF.